A single T cell receptor (beta chain) is shown here with its context. The V gene end was trimmed by 6 bases and the J gene end by 7 bases; junction bases not matched to a gene: 17. Germline CDR1 reads SGHTA; CDR2 reads FQGTGA. The CDR3 loop spans 16 amino acids. Per the authors' pipeline: Amplification of reference gene primers provided the estimated nucleated cell counts. Produced via immunoSEQ multiplex PCR; TCRdb's table is partial and in-frame only. The D gene and trimming were derived from the DNA, and the V and J assignments and clone size from that table. The sample records around 110,000 clones, 80% to 85% being singletons. The record originates from a study of blood T cell repertoires in COVID-19. About the research overall: Both acute and convalescent COVID-19 samples were obtained from the United States, Italy and Spain.

The chain uses TRBV7-3 and TRBJ2-5, with TRBD2 matching over 7 bases. The sample was peripheral blood. The TCR originated in a man in his 70s with acute or convalescent COVID-19. Here the CDR3 DNA reads TGTGCCAGCAGTATTATGGGGGGGTCCACCGCCGGGACCCAGTACTTC. This encodes CASSIMGGSTAGTQYF.